Listed below are T cell receptor beta chains from one sample, sequenced in a study of shared clonotypes between healthy human individuals. Here immunoSEQ multiplex PCR was the method, and the copy in TCRdb shows in-frame clones only, minus some. The top ten hold 0.36% of the sample, which has more than 1,200,000 clones, around 98.5% seen once. The sequenced sample consisted of naive CD4+ T cells sorted from blood. The origin of the receptors is a man aged 25-45 years in good health. CDR3s include the opening cysteine and the closing phenylalanine or tryptophan. The D gene is left open where the match is weak. Expanded clones get a size class; other rows say once, few or many, or leave the size out.

NA,TRBV7-9,NA,TRBJ2-2,CASSLRETGELFF,TGTGCCAGCAGCCTTAGGGAGACCGGGGAGCTGTTTTTT
NA,TRBV2,NA,TRBJ1-2,CASSSQETYGYTF,TGTGCCAGCAGTTCACAGGAGACCTATGGCTACACCTTC
NA,TRBV18,NA,TRBJ2-3,CASSPKTRSTDTQYF,TGTGCCAGCTCACCGAAGACAAGGAGCACAGATACGCAGTATTTT
NA,TRBV5-5,NA,TRBJ2-1,CASSHRVSDNEQFF,TGTGCCAGCAGCCACAGGGTTAGCGACAATGAGCAGTTCTTC
NA,TRBV6-4,NA,TRBJ1-1,CASSVSGQTEAFF,TGTGCCAGCAGTGTCAGCGGGCAGACTGAAGCTTTCTTT
NA,TRBV2,TRBD1,TRBJ1-2,CASTRQGANNYGYTF,TGTGCCAGCACTAGACAGGGGGCAAATAACTATGGCTACACCTTC
NA,TRBV29-1,TRBD1,TRBJ1-1,CSVPRQGGTEAFF,TGCAGCGTTCCCCGACAGGGAGGCACTGAAGCTTTCTTT
NA,TRBV5-1,NA,TRBJ2-1,CASSLGDRDYNEQFF,TGCGCCAGCAGCTTGGGGGACCGAGACTACAATGAGCAGTTCTTC
NA,TRBV21-1,NA,TRBJ2-7,CASSGGSYEQYF,TGTGCCAGCAGCGGAGGGTCCTACGAGCAGTACTTC
NA,TRBV18,TRBD2,TRBJ2-7,CASSPMTMNAGVGSYEQYF,TGTGCCAGCTCGCCGATGACGATGAATGCGGGAGTGGGATCCTACGAGCAGTACTTC
NA,TRBV29-1,NA,TRBJ2-1,CSVEKWSSSYNEQFF,TGCAGCGTTGAAAAGTGGTCGAGCTCCTACAATGAGCAGTTCTTC
NA,TRBV18,NA,TRBJ1-1,CASSRDRKNTEAFF,TGTGCCAGCTCTCGGGACCGAAAGAACACTGAAGCTTTCTTT
NA,TRBV5-1,NA,TRBJ2-7,CASSLAGRLAPREQYF,TGCGCCAGCAGCTTGGCCGGTCGTCTAGCCCCAAGAGAGCAGTACTTC
NA,TRBV13,NA,TRBJ1-4,CASSLGGGNEKLFF,TGTGCCAGCAGCTTAGGGGGTGGTAATGAAAAACTGTTTTTT
NA,TRBV2,TRBD1,TRBJ1-2,CASSEGRQGTNYGYTF,TGTGCCAGCAGTGAAGGCCGACAGGGAACTAACTATGGCTACACCTTC
NA,TRBV28,NA,TRBJ1-2,CASRETGRDGYTF,TGTGCCAGCAGAGAAACAGGGAGGGACGGCTACACCTTC
NA,TRBV5-1,TRBD1,TRBJ2-2,CASSIRDSLTGELFF,TGCGCCAGCAGCATCCGGGACAGTCTCACCGGGGAGCTGTTTTTT
NA,TRBV15,NA,TRBJ2-1,CATSRDLGPNDEQFF,TGTGCCACCAGCAGAGATCTAGGGCCGAACGATGAGCAGTTCTTC
NA,TRBV7-8,NA,TRBJ1-2,CASSRTDRGYTF,TGTGCCAGCAGCCGGACGGATCGCGGCTACACCTTC
NA,TRBV9,NA,TRBJ2-1,CASSVERASISYNEQFF,TGTGCCAGCAGCGTAGAAAGAGCGAGCATATCCTACAATGAGCAGTTCTTC
NA,TRBV11-2,TRBD1,TRBJ2-3,CASSQGTADTQYF,TGTGCCAGCAGCCAAGGGACAGCGGATACGCAGTATTTT
NA,TRBV29-1,TRBD2,TRBJ2-3,CSVEDPTSGTTDTQYF,TGCAGCGTTGAAGATCCCACTAGCGGGACTACAGATACGCAGTATTTT
NA,TRBV30,NA,TRBJ2-3,CAWSRGQHLRQDTQYF,TGTGCCTGGAGTAGGGGTCAGCACCTTAGGCAGGATACGCAGTATTTT
NA,TRBV28,NA,TRBJ2-2,CASSLLGPGELFF,TGTGCCAGCAGTTTACTAGGGCCCGGGGAGCTGTTTTTT
NA,TRBV7-2,TRBD1,TRBJ2-5,CASSPFGTEETQYF,TGTGCCAGCAGCCCTTTTGGGACAGAAGAGACCCAGTACTTC
NA,TRBV28,NA,TRBJ2-7,CASSPRDTLYEQYF,TGTGCCAGCAGTCCCCGGGACACTCTCTACGAGCAGTACTTC
NA,TRBV18,NA,TRBJ2-5,CASSPLRASENLRGETQYF,TGTGCCAGCTCACCACTCCGAGCTAGCGAGAACCTGAGGGGGGAGACCCAGTACTTC
NA,TRBV2,NA,TRBJ2-7,CASSESNRRREYEQYF,TGTGCCAGCAGTGAAAGTAACCGCCGGAGAGAATACGAGCAGTACTTC
NA,TRBV6-1,NA,TRBJ1-5,CASSGPINQPQHF,TGTGCCAGCAGTGGCCCGATCAATCAGCCCCAGCATTTT
NA,TRBV5-1,NA,TRBJ1-1,CASSLNTGPNTEAFF,TGCGCCAGCAGCTTGAATACCGGACCGAACACTGAAGCTTTCTTT
NA,TRBV10-1,TRBD1,TRBJ1-5,CASGQGWPQHF,TGCGCCAGCGGACAGGGTTGGCCCCAGCATTTT
NA,TRBV2,NA,TRBJ2-7,CASRPLASSGEQYF,TGTGCCAGCAGACCTTTGGCCAGCTCAGGCGAGCAGTACTTC
NA,TRBV7-9,TRBD1,TRBJ1-2,CASSEGQFRANYGYTF,TGTGCCAGCAGTGAGGGACAGTTCCGAGCTAACTATGGCTACACCTTC
once,TRBV11-3,NA,TRBJ2-7,CASTQGVSYEQYF,TGTGCCAGCACCCAAGGGGTCTCCTACGAGCAGTACTTC
NA,TRBV30,TRBD2,TRBJ2-2,CAGRDSGAGELFF,TGTGCCGGCCGGGATAGCGGGGCCGGGGAGCTGTTTTTT
NA,TRBV7-9,NA,TRBJ2-6,CASSFFSGANVLTF,TGTGCCAGCAGCTTTTTTAGTGGGGCCAACGTCCTGACTTTC
NA,TRBV5-4,NA,TRBJ2-7,CASSLAGPHEQYF,TGTGCCAGCAGCTTGGCGGGTCCCCACGAGCAGTACTTC
NA,TRBV9,NA,TRBJ2-7,CASSVEVGSSYEQYF,TGTGCCAGCAGCGTAGAGGTGGGTAGCTCCTACGAGCAGTACTTC
NA,TRBV7-8,TRBD2,TRBJ2-7,CASSHGDYSYEQYF,TGTGCCAGCAGCCATGGGGACTACTCCTACGAGCAGTACTTC
once,TRBV5-1,NA,TRBJ2-5,CASSSGDQGTQYF,TGCGCCAGCAGCTCAGGCGATCAGGGGACCCAGTACTTC
NA,TRBV9,NA,TRBJ2-3,CASSVGGDTQYF,TGTGCCAGCAGCGTAGGCGGGGATACGCAGTATTTT